This TCR beta chain was sequenced in a study of T-cell memory formation after mild COVID-19. Findings and limits, study-wide: Day 15 to 85 contracting clones showed balanced CD4/CD8; day 15 to 37 expanders favored CD4+.

In the case of this clonotype: The antigen remains undetermined.

From germline, CDR1 is DFQATT and CDR2 SNEGSKA (reference sequence). The CDR3 covers 12 residues. Trimming left V 3 bases short and J 7 bases short, with 10 bases between. Amplification by 5'RACE using constant-segment primers produced TCR alpha and TCR beta cDNA libraries that carried sample barcodes and UMIs. MiXCR, run by TCRdb on the 5' RACE reads, gives a single entry per CDR3 protein. This table has some 350,000 distinct CDR3 sequences, approximately 16% appearing once. The TCR originated in a man between 18 and 29 years old who had mild COVID-19 (a few samples of this study predate the infection). Cell type and time point are not known. The chain uses TRBV20-1 and TRBJ2-1; D tentatively fits TRBD1 or TRBD2 (5 bases each). Sequenced material: PBMCs or a T cell subset sorted from them (not recorded which). CDR3 bases: TGCAGTGCTAGGTACGGGGCTAATGAGCAGTTCTTC. This sequence encodes CSARYGANEQFF.